This T cell receptor (beta chain) was found in a study of memory CD4+ T cells and cytomegalovirus serostatus (dated by TCRdb to between 2018 and 2020). Study-level background: A total of roughly 35 healthy Belgian adults, of whom 9 were CMV seropositive and 24 were CMV seronegative, were included in the cohort. To replicate a published TCR-based CMV serostatus classifier, the study sequenced CD4+ memory TCRbeta repertoires from a Belgian cohort whose cytomegalovirus serostatus was known. What the work shows at the level of the full study, not this receptor alone: The original-framework classifier achieved a median bootstrapped AUC of almost 0.97 with a 95% CI of 0.76-1.00 on the Belgian cohort. The results were read as suggesting that the CMV-associated TCR signature is, for the most part, present in the CD4+ memory repertoire. Only CD4+CD45RO+ memory cells were sequenced, unlike the original study, which covered naive and memory CD4+ and CD8+ populations. For predicting CMV serostatus, the median bootstrapped AUC was 0.95 using the original framework and about 0.9 using a US-trained random forest. Of more than 150 previously reported CMV-associated TCRbeta sequences, about 62 appeared in the CD4+ memory repertoires, each in one to five individuals.

With respect to this clone: There is no known antigen for this receptor. Base qualities are not at hand, and no much larger clone is one base apart.

Single viable CD3+CD4+CD8-CD45RO+ cells were sorted as memory CD4+ T cells on a FACSAria II. CMV serostatus was assessed using a Roche Elecsys assay, by which serum IgG against CMV pp150, pp28, p38 and p52 was detected. Once the samples were thawed, total CD4+ T cells were enriched through positive selection using CD4 magnetic microbeads. Samples originated from another study that specifically interrogated the CD4+ T cell memory repertoire. Peripheral blood mononuclear cells were isolated and cryopreserved following standard operating procedures; serum was stored at -80 °C. Staining used CD3-PerCP (BW264/56), CD4-APC (RPA-T4), CD45RO-PE (UCHT1) and CD8-Pacific Orange (3B5) antibodies, with Sytox blue excluding non-viable cells. Including cysteine and phenylalanine, the CDR3 has 14 amino acids. Only CDR3 DNA remains: 42 bases, in frame from the first base. The germline V gene encodes CDR1 LNHNV and CDR2 YYDKDF (reference sequence). V loses 1 base, J loses 3 bases, and the germline ends lie 9 bases apart.

Genomic DNA was extracted from sorted cells with the Quick-DNA Microprep Kit. Amplification of TCRbeta DNA was done with the immunoSEQ hsTCRbeta kit, following the protocol from the manufacturer. An Illumina MiSeq instrument was used to sequence the TCRbeta libraries. In the source study's methods: Removing out-of-frame sequences left about 2,300,000 distinct TCRbeta sequences, an average of about 70,000 per individual. Each individual was scored according to the count of roughly 170 previously reported CMV-associated TCRbeta sequences and the total productive distinct TCRbeta count. A beta-binomial model was reimplemented in Python, and scikit-learn random forests with default parameters were trained on US cohort data. Classifier performance on the Belgian cohort was summarized as median AUC with percentile confidence intervals calculated over 10,000 bootstrap iterations. The source is immuneACCESS, and TCRdb retained only in-frame sequences with V and J called. Part of the clones is not carried over; for the studies checked, unresolved V genes explain less than half of this, and the remainder is unexplained. The V and J calls and the clone size are those of that table, but D and trimming were determined from the DNA. Here the sample has under 40,000 clones; roughly 85% occur a single time. The leading ten clones occupy about 5.8% of the sample.

The TCR originated in an adult in good health and CMV-seropositive. The sequencing input was memory CD4+ T cells from blood. The rearrangement combines TRBV15 with TRBJ1-2; no D gene call is confident. The bases read TGTGCCACCAGCAGAGCGGCAGACTACTATGGCTACACCTTC. This is translated as CATSRAADYYGYTF.